This T cell receptor (beta chain) stems from a study of blood T cells in healthy people across ages. Study-wide results and caveats: Among T cells, TCR beta diversity per million cells dropped roughly linearly as age rose.

Next came a second PCR, run for about 7 to 12 cycles, which used a sample-barcoded 5' primer along with a J-beta primer mix. The authors tagged each cDNA molecule using a template-switch adaptor with 12 random nucleotides. TCRdb reprocessed the 5' RACE reads with MiXCR, giving one entry per CDR3 protein. The top ten clones hold 22% of a sample with some 700,000 distinct CDR3 sequences, 20% to 25% of them seen once. This clonotype was counted only a few times. Its target is unknown. Germline-derived CDR1 and CDR2 are DFQATT and SNEGSKA (reference sequence). This CDR3 is 12 amino acids long. V shed 4 bases and J shed 5 bases, with 11 bases lying between them.

The TCR sequence derives from a man in his 70s in good health. The sequenced sample was blood. The V and J genes are TRBV20-1 and TRBJ2-5, with D possibly TRBD1 on 6 matching bases. CDR3 in amino acids: CSATGAKETQYF. The CDR3 DNA is TGCAGTGCTACAGGGGCCAAGGAGACCCAGTACTTC.